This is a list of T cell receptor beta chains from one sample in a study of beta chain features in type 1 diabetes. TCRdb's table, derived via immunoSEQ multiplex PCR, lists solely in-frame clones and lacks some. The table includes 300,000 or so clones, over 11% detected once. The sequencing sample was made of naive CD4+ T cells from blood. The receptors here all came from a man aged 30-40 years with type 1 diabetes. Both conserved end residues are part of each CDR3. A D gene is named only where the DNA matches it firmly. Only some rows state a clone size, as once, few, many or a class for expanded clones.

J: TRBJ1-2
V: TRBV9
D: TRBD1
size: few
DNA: TGTGCCAGCAGCCTCAATCCGGGACAGTCTGGCTACACCTTC
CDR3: CASSLNPGQSGYTF

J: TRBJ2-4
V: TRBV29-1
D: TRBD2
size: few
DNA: TGCAGCGCCAAGGGACTAGCGGGAGAGGGGGGGCAGGGCATTCAGTACTTC
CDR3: CSAKGLAGEGGQGIQYF

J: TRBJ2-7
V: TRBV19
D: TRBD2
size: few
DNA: TGTGCCAGTAGCACCCTAGCGGGAGTCTCCTACGAGCAGTACTTC
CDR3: CASSTLAGVSYEQYF

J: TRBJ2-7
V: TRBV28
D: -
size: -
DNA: TGTGCCAGCAACCTGGGGCTGAGTGAGCAGTACTTC
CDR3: CASNLGLSEQYF

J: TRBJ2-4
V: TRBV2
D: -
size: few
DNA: TGTGCCAGCAGTACAGGGTTTGGAGGAAACATTCAGTACTTC
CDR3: CASSTGFGGNIQYF

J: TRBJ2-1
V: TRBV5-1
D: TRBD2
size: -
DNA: TGCGCCAGCAGCTTGGGTATAGCGGGGGGATACAATGAGCAGTTCTTC
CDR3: CASSLGIAGGYNEQFF

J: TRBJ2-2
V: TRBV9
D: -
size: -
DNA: TGTGCCAGCAGCGTAGCTACTACCCCTAACACCGGGGAGCTGTTTTTT
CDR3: CASSVATTPNTGELFF

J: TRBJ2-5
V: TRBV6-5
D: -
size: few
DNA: TGTGCCAGCAGTTACTCTTACGGGGTCGGTGGAGAGACCCAGTACTTC
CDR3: CASSYSYGVGGETQYF

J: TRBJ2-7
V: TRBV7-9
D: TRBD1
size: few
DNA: TGTGCCAGCAGCTTAGTGGACAGGGGGCCCTACGAGCAGTACTTC
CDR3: CASSLVDRGPYEQYF

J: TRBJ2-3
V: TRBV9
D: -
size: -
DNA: TGTGCCAGCAGCGTAGTCGGCACAGATACGCAGTATTTT
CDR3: CASSVVGTDTQYF

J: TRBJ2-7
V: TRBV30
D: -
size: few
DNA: TGTGCCTGGAGTGAGGTGGGAGCACGTAACGAGCAGTACTTC
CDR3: CAWSEVGARNEQYF

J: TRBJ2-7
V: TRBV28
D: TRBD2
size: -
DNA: TGTGCCAGCAGTCGCGGCGGGGGGTACGACGAGCAGTACTTC
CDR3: CASSRGGGYDEQYF

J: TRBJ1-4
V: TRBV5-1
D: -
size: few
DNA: TGCGCCAGCAGCTTGGTGGGCCCGGCAACTAATGAAAAACTGTTTTTT
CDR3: CASSLVGPATNEKLFF